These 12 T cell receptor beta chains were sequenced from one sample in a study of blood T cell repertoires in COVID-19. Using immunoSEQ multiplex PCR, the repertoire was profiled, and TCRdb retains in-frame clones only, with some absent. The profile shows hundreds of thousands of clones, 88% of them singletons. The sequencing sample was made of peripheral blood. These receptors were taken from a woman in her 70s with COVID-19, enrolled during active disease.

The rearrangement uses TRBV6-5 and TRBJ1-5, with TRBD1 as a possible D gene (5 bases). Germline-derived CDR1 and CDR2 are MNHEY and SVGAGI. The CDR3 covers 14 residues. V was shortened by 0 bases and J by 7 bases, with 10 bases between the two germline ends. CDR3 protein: CASSYSGEEQPQHF. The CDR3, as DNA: TGTGCCAGCAGTTACTCGGGGGAGGAGCAGCCCCAGCATTTT.

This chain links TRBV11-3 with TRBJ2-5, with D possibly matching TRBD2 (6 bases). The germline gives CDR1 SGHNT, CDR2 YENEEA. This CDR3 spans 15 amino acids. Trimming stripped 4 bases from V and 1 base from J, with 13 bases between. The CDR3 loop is CASSSPGDPQETQYF. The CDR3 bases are TGTGCCAGCAGCTCTCCGGGAGATCCCCAAGAGACCCAGTACTTC.

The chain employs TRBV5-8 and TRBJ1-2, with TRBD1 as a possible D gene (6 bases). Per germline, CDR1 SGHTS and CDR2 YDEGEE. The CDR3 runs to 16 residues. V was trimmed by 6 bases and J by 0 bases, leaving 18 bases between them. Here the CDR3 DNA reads TGTGCCAGCAACCCGGGACACCAAAGGCCTAACTATGGCTACACCTTC. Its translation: CASNPGHQRPNYGYTF. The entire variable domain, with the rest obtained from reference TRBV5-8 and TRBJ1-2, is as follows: EAGVTQSPTHLIKTRGQQATLRCSPISGHTSVYWYQQALGLGLQFLLWYDEGEERNRGNFPPRFSGRQFPNYSSELNVNALELEDSALYLCASNPGHQRPNYGYTFGSGTRLTVV.

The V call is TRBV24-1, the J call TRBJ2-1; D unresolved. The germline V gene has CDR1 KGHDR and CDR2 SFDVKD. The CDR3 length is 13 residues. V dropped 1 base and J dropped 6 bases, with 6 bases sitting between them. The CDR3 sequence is CATSDLWANEQFF. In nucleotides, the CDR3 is TGTGCCACCAGTGATTTATGGGCCAATGAGCAGTTCTTC.

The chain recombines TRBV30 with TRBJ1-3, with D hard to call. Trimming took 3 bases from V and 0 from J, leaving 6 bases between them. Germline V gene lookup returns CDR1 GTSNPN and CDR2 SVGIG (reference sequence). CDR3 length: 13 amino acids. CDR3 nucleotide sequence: TGTGCCTGGAGGGCCATCTCTGGAAACACCATATATTTT. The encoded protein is CAWRAISGNTIYF. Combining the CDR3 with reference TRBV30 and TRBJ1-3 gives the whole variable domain SQTIHQWPATLVQPVGSPLSLECTVEGTSNPNLYWYRQAAGRGLQLLFYSVGIGQISSEVPQNLSASRPQDRQFILSSKKLLLSDSGFYLCAWRAISGNTIYFGEGSWLTVV.

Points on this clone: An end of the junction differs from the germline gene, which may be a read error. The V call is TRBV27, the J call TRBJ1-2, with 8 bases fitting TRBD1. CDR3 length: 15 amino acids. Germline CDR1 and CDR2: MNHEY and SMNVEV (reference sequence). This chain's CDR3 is CANSSDYRGFYGYTF. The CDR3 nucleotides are TGTGCCAACAGTTCCGACTACAGGGGGTTCTATGGCTACACCTTC.

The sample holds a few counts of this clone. The CDR3 here is CASSGAPGRDEQYF. In DNA, the CDR3 is TGTGCCAGCAGCGGGGCGCCAGGGAGGGACGAGCAGTACTTC. The rearrangement links TRBV5-8 to TRBJ2-7, with 7 bases fitting TRBD2. From germline, CDR1 is SGHTS and CDR2 YDEGEE. After removal of 4 bases from V and 5 bases from J, the junction contained 9 bases not matched to a gene. The CDR3 is 14 amino acids. Full variable domain (outside the CDR3, taken from reference TRBV5-8 and TRBJ2-7): EAGVTQSPTHLIKTRGQQATLRCSPISGHTSVYWYQQALGLGLQFLLWYDEGEERNRGNFPPRFSGRQFPNYSSELNVNALELEDSALYLCASSGAPGRDEQYFGPGTRLTVT.

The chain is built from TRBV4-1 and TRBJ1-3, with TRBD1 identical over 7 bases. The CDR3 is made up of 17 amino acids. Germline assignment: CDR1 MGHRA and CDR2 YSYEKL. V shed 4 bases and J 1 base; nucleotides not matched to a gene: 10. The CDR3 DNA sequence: TGCGCCAGCAGCCTTCCCCCGACAGGGACGTCTGGAAACACCATATATTTT. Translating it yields CASSLPPTGTSGNTIYF.

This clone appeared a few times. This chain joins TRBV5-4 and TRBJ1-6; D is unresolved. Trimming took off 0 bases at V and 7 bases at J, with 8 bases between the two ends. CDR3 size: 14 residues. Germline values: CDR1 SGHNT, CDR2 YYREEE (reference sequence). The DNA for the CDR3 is TGTGCCAGCAGCTTGGACCCTCAGAATTCACCCCTCCACTTT. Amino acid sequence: CASSLDPQNSPLHF.

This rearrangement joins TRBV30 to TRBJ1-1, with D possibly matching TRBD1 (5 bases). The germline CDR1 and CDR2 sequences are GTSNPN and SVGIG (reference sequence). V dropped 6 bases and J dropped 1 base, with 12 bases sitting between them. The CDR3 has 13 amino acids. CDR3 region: CACQTDPNTEAFF. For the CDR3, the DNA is TGTGCCTGCCAGACAGATCCGAACACTGAAGCTTTCTTT.

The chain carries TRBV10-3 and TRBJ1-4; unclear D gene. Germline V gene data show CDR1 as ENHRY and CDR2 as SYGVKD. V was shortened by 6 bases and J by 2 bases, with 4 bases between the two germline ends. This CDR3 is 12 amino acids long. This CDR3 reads CAIRGTNEKLFF. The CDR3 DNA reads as TGTGCCATCAGGGGCACTAATGAAAAACTGTTTTTT.

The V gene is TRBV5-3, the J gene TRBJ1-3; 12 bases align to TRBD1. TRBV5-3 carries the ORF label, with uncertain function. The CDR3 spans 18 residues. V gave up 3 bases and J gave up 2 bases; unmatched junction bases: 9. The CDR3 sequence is CARSSRDRGRETGNTIYF. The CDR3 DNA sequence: TGTGCCAGAAGCTCCCGGGACAGGGGGCGGGAGACTGGAAACACCATATATTTT.